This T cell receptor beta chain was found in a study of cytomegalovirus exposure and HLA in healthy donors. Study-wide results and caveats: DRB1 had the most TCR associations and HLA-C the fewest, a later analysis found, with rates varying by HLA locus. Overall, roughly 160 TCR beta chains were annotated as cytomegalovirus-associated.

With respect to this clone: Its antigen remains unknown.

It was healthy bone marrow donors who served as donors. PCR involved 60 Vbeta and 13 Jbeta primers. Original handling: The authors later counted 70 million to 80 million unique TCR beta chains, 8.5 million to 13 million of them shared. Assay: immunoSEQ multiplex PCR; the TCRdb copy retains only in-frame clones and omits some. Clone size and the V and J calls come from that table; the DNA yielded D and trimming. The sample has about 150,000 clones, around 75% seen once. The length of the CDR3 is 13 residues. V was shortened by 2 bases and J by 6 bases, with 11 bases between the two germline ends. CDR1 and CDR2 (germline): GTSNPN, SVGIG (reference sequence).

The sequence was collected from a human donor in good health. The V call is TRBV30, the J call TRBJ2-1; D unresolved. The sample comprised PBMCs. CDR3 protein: CAWSPTNSNEQFF. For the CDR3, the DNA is TGTGCCTGGAGTCCCACCAACAGCAATGAGCAGTTCTTC.